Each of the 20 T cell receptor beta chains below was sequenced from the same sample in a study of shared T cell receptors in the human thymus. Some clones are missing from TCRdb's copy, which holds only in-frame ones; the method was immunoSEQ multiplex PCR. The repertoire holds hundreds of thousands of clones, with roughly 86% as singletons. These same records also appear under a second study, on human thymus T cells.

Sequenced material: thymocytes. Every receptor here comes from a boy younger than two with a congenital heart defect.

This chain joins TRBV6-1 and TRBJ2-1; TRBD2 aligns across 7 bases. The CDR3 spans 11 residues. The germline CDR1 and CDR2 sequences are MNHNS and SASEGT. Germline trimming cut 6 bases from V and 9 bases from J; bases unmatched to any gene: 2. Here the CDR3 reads CASSLAGEQFF. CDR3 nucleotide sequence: TGTGCCAGCAGCTTAGCGGGTGAGCAGTTCTTC.

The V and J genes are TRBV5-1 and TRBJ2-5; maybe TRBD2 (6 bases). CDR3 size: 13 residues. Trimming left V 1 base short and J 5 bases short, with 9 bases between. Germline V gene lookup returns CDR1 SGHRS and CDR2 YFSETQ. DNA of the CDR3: TGCGCCAGCAGCTTGTCCCTAGCGGAGACCCAGTACTTC. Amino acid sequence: CASSLSLAETQYF.

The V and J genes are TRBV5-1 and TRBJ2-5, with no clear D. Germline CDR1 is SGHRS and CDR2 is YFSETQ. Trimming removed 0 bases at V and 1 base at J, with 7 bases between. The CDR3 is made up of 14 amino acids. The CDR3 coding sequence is TGCGCCAGCAGCTTGGAATTCGTCCAAGAGACCCAGTACTTC. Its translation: CASSLEFVQETQYF.

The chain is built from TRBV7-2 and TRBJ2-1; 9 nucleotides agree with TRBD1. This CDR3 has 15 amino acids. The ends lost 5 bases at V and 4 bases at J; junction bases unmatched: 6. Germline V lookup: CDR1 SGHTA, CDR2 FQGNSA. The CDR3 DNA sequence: TGTGCCAGCAGCCCCTACAGGGGGCTTTACAATGAGCAGTTCTTC. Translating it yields CASSPYRGLYNEQFF.

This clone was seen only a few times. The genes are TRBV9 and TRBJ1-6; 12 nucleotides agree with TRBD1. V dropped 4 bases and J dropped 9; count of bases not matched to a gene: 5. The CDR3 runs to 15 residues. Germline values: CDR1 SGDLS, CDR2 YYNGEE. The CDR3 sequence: CASSLGDRGRSPLHF. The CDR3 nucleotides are TGTGCCAGCAGCCTGGGGGACAGGGGGCGTTCACCCCTCCACTTT.

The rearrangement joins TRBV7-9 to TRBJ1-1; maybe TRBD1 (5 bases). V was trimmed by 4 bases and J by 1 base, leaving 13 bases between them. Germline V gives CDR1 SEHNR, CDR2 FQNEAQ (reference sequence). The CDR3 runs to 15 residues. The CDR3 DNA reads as TGTGCCAGCAGCTCCCGGGGGTTGGGGAACACTGAAGCTTTCTTT. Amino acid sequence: CASSSRGLGNTEAFF.

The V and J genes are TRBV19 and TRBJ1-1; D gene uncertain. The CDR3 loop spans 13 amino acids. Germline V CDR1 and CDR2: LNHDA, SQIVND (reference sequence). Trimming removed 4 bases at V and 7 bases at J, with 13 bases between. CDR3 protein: CASSNPGECEAFF. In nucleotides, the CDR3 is TGTGCCAGTAGTAATCCGGGTGAGTGTGAAGCTTTCTTT.

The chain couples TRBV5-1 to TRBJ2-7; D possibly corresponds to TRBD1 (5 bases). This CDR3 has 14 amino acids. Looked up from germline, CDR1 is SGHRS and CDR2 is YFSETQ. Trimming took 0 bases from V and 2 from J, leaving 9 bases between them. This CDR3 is CASSLEVRAYEQYF. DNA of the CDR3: TGCGCCAGCAGCTTGGAGGTCAGGGCCTACGAGCAGTACTTC.

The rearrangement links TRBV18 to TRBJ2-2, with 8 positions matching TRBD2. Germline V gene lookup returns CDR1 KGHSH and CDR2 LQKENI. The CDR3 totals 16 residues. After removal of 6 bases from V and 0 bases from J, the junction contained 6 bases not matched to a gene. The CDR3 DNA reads TGTGCCAGCTCGTTGGGACTAGGTGCGAACACCGGGGAGCTGTTTTTT. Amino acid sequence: CASSLGLGANTGELFF.

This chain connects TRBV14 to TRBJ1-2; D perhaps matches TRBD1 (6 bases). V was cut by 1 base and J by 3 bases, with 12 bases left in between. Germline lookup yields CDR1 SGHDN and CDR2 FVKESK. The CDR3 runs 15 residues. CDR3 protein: CASSQAAGVDYGYTF. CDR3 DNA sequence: TGTGCCAGCAGCCAAGCGGCAGGGGTTGACTATGGCTACACCTTC. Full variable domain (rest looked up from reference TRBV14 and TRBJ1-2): EAGVTQFPSHSVIEKGQTVTLRCDPISGHDNLYWYRRVMGKEIKFLLHFVKESKQDESGMPNNRFLAERTGGTYSTLKVQPAELEDSGVYFCASSQAAGVDYGYTFGSGTRLTVV.

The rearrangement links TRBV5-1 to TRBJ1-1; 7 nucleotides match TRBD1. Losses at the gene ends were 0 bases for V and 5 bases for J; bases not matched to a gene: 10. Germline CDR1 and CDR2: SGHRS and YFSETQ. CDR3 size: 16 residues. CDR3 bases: TGCGCCAGCAGCTTGGACCCGGGACAGAGATCAACTGAAGCTTTCTTT. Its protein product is CASSLDPGQRSTEAFF.

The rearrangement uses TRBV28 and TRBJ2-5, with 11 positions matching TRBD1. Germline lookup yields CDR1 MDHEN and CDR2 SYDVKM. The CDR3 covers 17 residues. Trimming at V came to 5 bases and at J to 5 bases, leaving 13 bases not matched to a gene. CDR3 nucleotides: TGTGCCAGCAGTCGGACTCCGGGACAGGGGGTGGAGGAGACCCAGTACTTC. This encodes CASSRTPGQGVEETQYF.

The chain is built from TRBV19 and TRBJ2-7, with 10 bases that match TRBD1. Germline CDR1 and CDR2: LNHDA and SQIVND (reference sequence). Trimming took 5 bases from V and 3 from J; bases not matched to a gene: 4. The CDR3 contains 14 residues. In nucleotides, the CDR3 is TGTGCCAGTAGTCGGGACAGGGGTTTCTACGAGCAGTACTTC. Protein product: CASSRDRGFYEQYF.

CDR3 loop: CASSLEITGRGNTEAFF. CDR3 in DNA: TGTGCCAGCAGCTTGGAAATTACAGGGCGGGGGAATACTGAAGCTTTCTTT. This chain connects TRBV5-4 to TRBJ1-1; possible D gene TRBD1, 6 bases. Per the germline V gene, CDR1 is SGHNT and CDR2 is YYREEE (reference sequence). CDR3 length: 17 residues. V lost 0 bases and J lost 5, with 20 bases in between.

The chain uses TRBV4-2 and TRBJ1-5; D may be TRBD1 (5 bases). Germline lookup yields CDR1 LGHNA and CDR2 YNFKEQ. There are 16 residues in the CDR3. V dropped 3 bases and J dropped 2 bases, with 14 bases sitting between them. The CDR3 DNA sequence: TGTGCCAGCAGCCATACTTGGGGGGAAGGCAATCAGCCCCAGCATTTT. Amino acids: CASSHTWGEGNQPQHF.

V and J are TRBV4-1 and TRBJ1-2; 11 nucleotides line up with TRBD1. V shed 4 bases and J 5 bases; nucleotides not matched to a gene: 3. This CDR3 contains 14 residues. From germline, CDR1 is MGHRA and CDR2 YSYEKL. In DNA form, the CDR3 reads TGCGCCAGCAGCCGAGGACAGGGGGCTTATGGCTACACCTTC. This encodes CASSRGQGAYGYTF.

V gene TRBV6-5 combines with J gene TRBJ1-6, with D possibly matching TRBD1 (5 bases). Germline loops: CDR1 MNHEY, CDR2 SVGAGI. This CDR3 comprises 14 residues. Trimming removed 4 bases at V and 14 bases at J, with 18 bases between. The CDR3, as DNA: TGTGCCAGCAGTTCCCACAGGTACCTTCTGGCCCTCCACTTT. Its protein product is CASSSHRYLLALHF.

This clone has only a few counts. In nucleotides, the CDR3 is TGCAGCGTGCTGACAGGGGCTGATGGGGGAAACACCATATATTTT. It is translated as CSVLTGADGGNTIYF. The chain employs TRBV29-1 and TRBJ1-3; 8 positions agree with TRBD1. Germline V lookup: CDR1 SQVTM, CDR2 ANQGSEA. This CDR3 has 15 residues. J was trimmed by 4 bases and V by 6 bases; bases with no gene match: 11.

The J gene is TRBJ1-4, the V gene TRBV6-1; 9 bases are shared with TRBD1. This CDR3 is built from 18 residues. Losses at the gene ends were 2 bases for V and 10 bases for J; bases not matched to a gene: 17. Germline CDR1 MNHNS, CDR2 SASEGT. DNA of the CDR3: TGTGCCAGCAGTGAATTGGGAGGGACAGGGCCTCGAGCTGGAAAACTGTTTTTT. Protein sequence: CASSELGGTGPRAGKLFF.

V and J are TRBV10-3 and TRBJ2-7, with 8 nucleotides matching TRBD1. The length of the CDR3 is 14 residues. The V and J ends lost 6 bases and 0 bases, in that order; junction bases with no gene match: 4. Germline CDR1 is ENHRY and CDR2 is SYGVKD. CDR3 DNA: TGTGCCATCAGACAGGGGGAGATCTCCTACGAGCAGTACTTC. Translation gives CAIRQGEISYEQYF.